This is a list of T cell receptor beta chains from one sample in a study of T cells in Graves' hyperthyroidism and ophthalmopathy. TCRdb reanalysed the multiplex PCR reads using MiXCR and keeps one entry per CDR3 protein. The repertoire holds roughly 660,000 distinct CDR3 sequences, with approximately 15% as singletons. The sample was blood. These receptors were taken from a man between 45 and 60 years old with Graves' hyperthyroidism. Each CDR3 is given with its conserved first and last residue. A D gene is named only where the DNA matches it firmly. The listing skips clone size in some rows; elsewhere it reads once, few, many or a size class.

>TRBV5-6|.|many|TRBJ2-1
TGTGCCAGCAGCCAAGGAAGGAGCTCCTACAATGAGCAGTTCTTC
CASSQGRSSYNEQFF
>TRBV11-1|.|few|TRBJ2-1
TGTGCCAGCAGCACTACCGGGACAAAGAGGAAGCAGTTCTTC
CASSTTGTKRKQFF
>TRBV27|TRBD2|.|TRBJ2-1
TGTGCCAGCAGCCCAACACTAGCGGGCCTCCCTAATGAGCAGTTCTTC
CASSPTLAGLPNEQFF
>TRBV20-1|.|few|TRBJ2-7
TGCAGTGCTAGAAAGACAGCGGAGGCCGAGCAGTACTTC
CSARKTAEAEQYF
>TRBV7-3|TRBD1|.|TRBJ2-7
TGTGCCAGCAGCTTAATGTCGGCAGGGGGAAGCGAGCAGTACTTC
CASSLMSAGGSEQYF
>TRBV15|.|.|TRBJ2-2
TGTGCCACTAGCAGAGATCGACGGCTACACAGCGGGGAGCTGTTTTTT
CATSRDRRLHSGELFF
>TRBV15|.|few|TRBJ1-1
TGTGCCACCAGCAGCCGGGGAAAGGACACTGAAGCTTTCTTT
CATSSRGKDTEAFF
>TRBV28|.|many|TRBJ1-6
TGTGCCAGCAGTTTTTCGGGCACAAATAATTCACCCCTCCACTTT
CASSFSGTNNSPLHF
>TRBV27|.|.|TRBJ2-1
TGTGCCAGCAGTGGCGGTAGGTGGAATGAGCAGTTCTTC
CASSGGRWNEQFF
>TRBV28|.|.|TRBJ2-3
TGTGCCAGCAGTTTAATGGGTACTTCCACAGATACGCAGTATTTT
CASSLMGTSTDTQYF
>TRBV10-3|TRBD1|many|TRBJ2-7
TGTGCCATCAGTGGCTGGACAGGGGAAGAGCAGTACTTC
CAISGWTGEEQYF
>TRBV19|.|.|TRBJ1-4
TGTGCCAGTAGTCTCCAGACTAATGAAAAACTGTTTTTT
CASSLQTNEKLFF
>TRBV30|.|many|TRBJ1-3
TGTGCCTGGAGTCTTGTGCTTGGAAACACCATATATTTT
CAWSLVLGNTIYF
>TRBV2|.|.|TRBJ2-7
TGTGCCAGCACTCCTACGCCGAGGGAGCAGTACTTC
CASTPTPREQYF
>TRBV3-1|TRBD2|few|TRBJ2-1
TGTGCCAGCAGCCACGGGACTAGCGGGAAAAATGAGCAGTTCTTC
CASSHGTSGKNEQFF
>TRBV12-3/TRBV12-4|TRBD1|many|TRBJ1-1
TGTGCCAGCAGGCCTCCTCCGGGACAGGGGAACACTGAAGCTTTCTTT
CASRPPPGQGNTEAFF
>TRBV10-1|.|many|TRBJ2-7
TGCGCCAGCAGTGCGTCTGGGCCCCCCGGCGACGAGCAGTACTTC
CASSASGPPGDEQYF
>TRBV10-3|TRBD2|many|TRBJ2-1
TGTGCCATCAGTGAGTCGCTGAGGGCGCAGGACCTAGGACTAGCGGGAGAATCCTACAATGAGCAGTTCTTC
CAISESLRAQDLGLAGESYNEQFF
>TRBV9|.|.|TRBJ2-1
TGTGCCAGCAGCGTTTCAGGGACCAATGAGCAGTTCTTC
CASSVSGTNEQFF
>TRBV7-6|TRBD2|many|TRBJ2-3
TGTGCCAGCAGCCCCGCCGCATGGGGCGGGAGGACAGATACGCAGTATTTT
CASSPAAWGGRTDTQYF
>TRBV2|.|many|TRBJ2-3
TGTGCCAGCAATCTCCAGGGGGGTTTGACAGATACGCAGTATTTT
CASNLQGGLTDTQYF
>TRBV27|.|many|TRBJ2-7
TGTGCCAGCAGTCCCGCGGCTACCTACGAGCAGTACTTC
CASSPAATYEQYF
>TRBV3-1|.|few|TRBJ2-1
TGTGCCAGCAGCCAATCACCGGGAGTTTGGCAGTTCTTC
CASSQSPGVWQFF
>TRBV28|TRBD2|few|TRBJ2-3
TGTGCCAGCAAAAGCGGGAGAGTTAGGTCAGATACGCAGTATTTT
CASKSGRVRSDTQYF
>TRBV27|.|many|TRBJ1-6
TGTGCCAGCAGTCCCGGACAGCATTATAATTCACCCCTCCACTTT
CASSPGQHYNSPLHF
>TRBV28|.|many|TRBJ2-3
TGTGCCAGCAGCTCCCCCCCCCTTACGCAGTATTTT
CASSSPPLTQYF
>TRBV9|.|many|TRBJ2-1
TGTGCCAGCAGCCTCACAGCGGCCTCCTACAATGAGCAGTTCTTC
CASSLTAASYNEQFF
>TRBV19|.|many|TRBJ1-1
TGTGCCGCCCGCCTTGGGGACGGATTCACTGAAGCTTTCTTT
CAARLGDGFTEAFF
>TRBV6-1|TRBD1|many|TRBJ1-2
TGTGCCAGCACCGGACAGGGATTACGTGGCTACACCTTC
CASTGQGLRGYTF